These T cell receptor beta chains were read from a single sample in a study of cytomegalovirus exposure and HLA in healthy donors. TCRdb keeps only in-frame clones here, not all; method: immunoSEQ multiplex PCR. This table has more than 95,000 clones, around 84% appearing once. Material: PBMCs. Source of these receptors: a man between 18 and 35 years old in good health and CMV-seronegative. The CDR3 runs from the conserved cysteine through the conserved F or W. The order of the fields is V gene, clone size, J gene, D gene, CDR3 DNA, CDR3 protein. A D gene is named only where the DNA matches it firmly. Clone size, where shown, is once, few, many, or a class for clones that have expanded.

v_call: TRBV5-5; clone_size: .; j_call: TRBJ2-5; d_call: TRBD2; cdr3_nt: TGTGCCAGCAGCTTTAGTTCTAGCGGGGGTCGGATCGGAGGGGAGACCCAGTACTTC; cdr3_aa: CASSFSSSGGRIGGETQYF
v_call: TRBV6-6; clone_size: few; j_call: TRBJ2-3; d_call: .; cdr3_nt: TGTGCCAGCAGTCGCTGGGGGGCAGATACGCAGTATTTT; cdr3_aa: CASSRWGADTQYF
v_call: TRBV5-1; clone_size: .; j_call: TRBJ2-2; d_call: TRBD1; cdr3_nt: TGCGCCAGCAGCTTCTTTGGGACAGACACCGGGGAGCTGTTTTTT; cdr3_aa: CASSFFGTDTGELFF
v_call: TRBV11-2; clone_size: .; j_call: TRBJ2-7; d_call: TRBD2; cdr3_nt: TGTGCCAGCAGAACTAGCGGGGGATCCTACGAGCAGTACTTC; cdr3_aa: CASRTSGGSYEQYF
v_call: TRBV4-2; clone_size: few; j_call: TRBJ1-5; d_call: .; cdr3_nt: TGTGCCAGCAGCCAAAACTTGGACAGCCAAAATCAGCCCCAGCATTTT; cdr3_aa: CASSQNLDSQNQPQHF
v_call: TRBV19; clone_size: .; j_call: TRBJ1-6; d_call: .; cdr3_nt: TGTGCCAGTAACCCGGACAGTAGGCTCTCACCCCTCCACTTT; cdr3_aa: CASNPDSRLSPLHF
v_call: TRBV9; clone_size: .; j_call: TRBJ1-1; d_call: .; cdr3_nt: TGTGCCAGCAGCGTACTCAGGGCGGACACTGAAGCTTTCTTT; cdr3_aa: CASSVLRADTEAFF
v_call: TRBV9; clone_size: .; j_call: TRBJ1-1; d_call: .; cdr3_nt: TGTGCCAGCAGCGAGGGGACACTCATGAACACTGAAGCTTTCTTT; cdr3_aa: CASSEGTLMNTEAFF
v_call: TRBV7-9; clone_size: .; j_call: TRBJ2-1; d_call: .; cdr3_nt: TGTGCCAGCAGCTTGACCGGGGGGCTGGATGAGCAGTTCTTC; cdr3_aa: CASSLTGGLDEQFF
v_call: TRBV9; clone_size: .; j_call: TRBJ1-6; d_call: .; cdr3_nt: TGTGCCAGCAGCGTAGCACAGGGTGTCGGTTCACCCCTCCACTTT; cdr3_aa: CASSVAQGVGSPLHF
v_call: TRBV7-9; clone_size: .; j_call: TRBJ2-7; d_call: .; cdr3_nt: TGTGCCAGCAGCCTCCCAGGGGCGAGGGAGCAGTACTTC; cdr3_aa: CASSLPGAREQYF
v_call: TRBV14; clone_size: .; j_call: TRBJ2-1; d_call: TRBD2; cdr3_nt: TGTGCCAGCAGCGTTAGCGGGGGGGCGGGCAATGAGCAGTTCTTC; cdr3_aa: CASSVSGGAGNEQFF
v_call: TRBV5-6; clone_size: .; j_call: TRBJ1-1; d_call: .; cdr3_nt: TGTGCCAGCACCTCTGAACACCGACAGCGACCCGAAGCTTTCTTT; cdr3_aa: CASTSEHRQRPEAFF
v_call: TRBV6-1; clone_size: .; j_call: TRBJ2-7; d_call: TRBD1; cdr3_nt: TGTGCCAGCAGTGACCCGGGACAGGGGGTTTCGTACGAGCAGTACTTC; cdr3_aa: CASSDPGQGVSYEQYF
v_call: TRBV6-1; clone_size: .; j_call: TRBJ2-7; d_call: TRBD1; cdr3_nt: TGTGCCAGCAGTCCCCGACAGGGGGTTTTCGACGAGCAGTACTTC; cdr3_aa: CASSPRQGVFDEQYF
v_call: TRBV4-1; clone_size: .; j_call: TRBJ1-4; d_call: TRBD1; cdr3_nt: TGCGCCAGCAGTTCCCCGGGACAGACTAATGAAAAACTGTTTTTT; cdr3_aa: CASSSPGQTNEKLFF
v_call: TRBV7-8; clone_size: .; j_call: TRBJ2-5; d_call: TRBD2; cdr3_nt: TGTGCCAGCACCTCTAAGTGGGCGGGGGATGGGACCCAGTACTTC; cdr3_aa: CASTSKWAGDGTQYF
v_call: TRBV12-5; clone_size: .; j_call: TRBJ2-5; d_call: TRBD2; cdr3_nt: TGTGCTACTGTAGCGGGGGACAACCAAGAGACCCAGTACTTC; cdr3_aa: CATVAGDNQETQYF
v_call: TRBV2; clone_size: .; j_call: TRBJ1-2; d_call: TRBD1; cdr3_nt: TGTGCCAGCAGGGAGGGACAGGGGAATGGGAAGGATGGCTACACCTTC; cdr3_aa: CASREGQGNGKDGYTF
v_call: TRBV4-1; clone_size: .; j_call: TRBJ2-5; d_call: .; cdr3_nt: TGCGCCAGCAGCCCATTTGTAGAGGGGGTCAAAGAGACCCAGTACTTC; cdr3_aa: CASSPFVEGVKETQYF
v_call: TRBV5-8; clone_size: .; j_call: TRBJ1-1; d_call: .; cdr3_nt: TGTGCCAGCAGCCACCGGAGTCGGGCTGAAGCTTTCTTT; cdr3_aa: CASSHRSRAEAFF
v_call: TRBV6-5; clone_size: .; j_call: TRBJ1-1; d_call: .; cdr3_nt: TGTGCCAGCAGCCGAGACACTGAAGCTTTCTTT; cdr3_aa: CASSRDTEAFF
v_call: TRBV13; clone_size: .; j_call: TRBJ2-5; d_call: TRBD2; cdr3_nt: TGTGCCAGCAGCAAGTTAGCGGGGGGGCAAGAGACCCAGTACTTC; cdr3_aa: CASSKLAGGQETQYF
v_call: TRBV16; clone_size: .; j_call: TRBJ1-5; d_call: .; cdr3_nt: TGTGCCAGCAGCCCTAACAGTCGTCAGCCCCAGCATTTT; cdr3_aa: CASSPNSRQPQHF
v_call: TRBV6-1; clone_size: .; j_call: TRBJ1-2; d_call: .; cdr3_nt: TGTGCCAGCAGTGAAGACCGTAACTATCTAAACTATGGCTACACCTTC; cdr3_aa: CASSEDRNYLNYGYTF